One and the same sample provided the 8 T cell receptor beta chains below, sequenced in a study of blood T cell repertoires in COVID-19. Clones were read by immunoSEQ multiplex PCR, and TCRdb kept only the in-frame ones, dropping some. Found here are hundreds of thousands of clones, 75% to 90% of them singletons; the top ten hold roughly 2.3%. Sequencing used peripheral blood. These receptors all stem from a man between 18 and 35 years old with active or convalescent COVID-19.

The chain combines TRBV2 with TRBJ2-7, with TRBD1 matching 7 bases. Germline V gives CDR1 SNHLY, CDR2 FYNNEI. CDR3 size: 13 residues. V was pared by 6 bases and J by 1 base, with 3 bases of the junction left unmatched. CDR3 region: CASRKTGSYEQYF. CDR3 DNA sequence: TGTGCCAGCAGAAAGACAGGGTCCTACGAGCAGTACTTC.

The chain has TRBV25-1 and TRBJ2-1, with unresolved D. Deletions cut 3 bases from V and 0 bases from J, with 12 bases between. The CDR3 spans 16 residues. CDR1 MGHDK and CDR2 SYGVNS come from the germline V gene. This CDR3 is CASSDSISGSYNEQFF. CDR3 in DNA: TGTGCCAGCAGTGATTCCATCTCGGGCTCCTACAATGAGCAGTTCTTC.

This chain connects TRBV19 to TRBJ1-2; TRBD1 might be the D (6 bases). V was cut by 6 bases and J by 4 bases, with 15 bases left in between. Germline CDR1 reads LNHDA; CDR2 reads SQIVND (reference sequence). This CDR3 region has 14 residues. In DNA form, the CDR3 reads TGTGCCAGTAGACGCTACGACAGGCCCTATGGCTACACCTTC. Amino acids: CASRRYDRPYGYTF.

The chain employs TRBV3-1 (or the pseudogene TRBV3-2) and TRBJ2-7; D not certain. The V gene's germline CDR1 is LGHDT and CDR2 YNNKEL (reference sequence). The germline V and J ends were trimmed by 5 bases and 0 bases, with 11 bases remaining between them. The CDR3 extends over 14 amino acids. The DNA of the CDR3 is TGTGCCAGCAGCGCCCGGAGTAGCTCCTACGAGCAGTACTTC. Translation: CASSARSSSYEQYF.

The V call is TRBV24-1, the J call TRBJ1-2; perhaps TRBD1 as D (6 bases). The CDR3 has 14 residues. V shed 2 bases and J shed 8 bases, with 14 bases lying between them. Germline assignment: CDR1 KGHDR and CDR2 SFDVKD. The CDR3 spells CATSDSLTGGGYTF. The CDR3 nucleotides are TGTGCCACCAGTGATTCGTTGACAGGTGGCGGCTACACCTTC.

The rearrangement links TRBV6-2 or TRBV6-3 to TRBJ1-4; D is perhaps TRBD1 (6 bases). The germline V and J ends were trimmed by 5 bases and 4 bases, with 11 bases remaining between them. This CDR3 spans 14 amino acids. In germline, CDR1 is MNHEY, CDR2 SVGEGT. The CDR3 is CASSQDRINEKLFF. CDR3 in DNA: TGTGCCAGCAGTCAAGACAGGATTAATGAAAAACTGTTTTTT.

This clone showed up just once. The CDR3 DNA reads as TGTGCCAGCAGCCCCCCGGCGGGATCCTATAATTCACCCCTCCACTTT. It specifies CASSPPAGSYNSPLHF. The chain employs TRBV7-9 and TRBJ1-6; the D is unclear. CDR1 SEHNR and CDR2 FQNEAQ come from the germline V gene (reference sequence). CDR3 length: 16 residues. V shed 5 bases and J shed 1 base, with 12 bases lying between them.

This chain connects TRBV2 to TRBJ1-4, with 9 bases aligning to TRBD1. The CDR3 spans 14 residues. V dropped 4 bases and J dropped 8; count of bases not matched to a gene: 5. Germline CDR1 reads SNHLY; CDR2 reads FYNNEI. The CDR3 here is CASSGDRVNEKLFF. CDR3 DNA sequence: TGTGCCAGCAGTGGGGACAGGGTGAACGAAAAACTGTTTTTT.